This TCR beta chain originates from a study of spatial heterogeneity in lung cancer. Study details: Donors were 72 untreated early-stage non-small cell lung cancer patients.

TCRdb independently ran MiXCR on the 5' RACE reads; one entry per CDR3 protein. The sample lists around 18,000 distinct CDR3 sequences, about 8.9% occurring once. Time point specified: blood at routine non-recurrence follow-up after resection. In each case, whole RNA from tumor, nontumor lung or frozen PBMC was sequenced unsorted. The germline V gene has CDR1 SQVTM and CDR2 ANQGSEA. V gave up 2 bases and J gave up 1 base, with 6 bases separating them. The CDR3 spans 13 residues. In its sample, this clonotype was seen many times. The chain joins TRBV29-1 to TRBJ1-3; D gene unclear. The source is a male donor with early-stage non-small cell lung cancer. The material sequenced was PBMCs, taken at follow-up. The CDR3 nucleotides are TGCAGCGTTGAAACGGGGTCTGGAAACACCATATATTTT. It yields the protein CSVETGSGNTIYF. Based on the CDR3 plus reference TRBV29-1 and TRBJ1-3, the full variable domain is SAVISQKPSRDICQRGTSLTIQCQVDSQVTMMFWYRQQPGQSLTLIATANQGSEATYESGFVIDKFPISRPNLTFSTLTVSNMSPEDSSIYLCSVETGSGNTIYFGEGSWLTVV.